The sample holds one count of the clone carrying this TCR beta chain. Antigen unknown. It was template switching that added a universal primer site, and there were unique molecular identifiers on the cDNA. TCRdb analysed the 5' RACE reads with MiXCR anew, one entry per CDR3 protein. The sample lists 690,000 or so distinct CDR3 sequences; approximately 9% were seen once. This CDR3 contains 13 residues. V gave up 6 bases and J gave up 4 bases, with 10 bases separating them. These data are taken from a study of identical twins. Regarding the study as a whole: Out-of-frame beta chain sequences displayed weaker excess sharing between twins. The study found that models underestimated out-of-frame TCR alpha sharing in monozygotic twins. Cross-sectional statistics, not tracking of the same donors, supported the conclusions.

This same sample was also part of a study on yellow fever vaccine responses in identical twins.

Sequences were obtained from PBMCs. The chain couples TRBV12-3 or TRBV12-4 to TRBJ1-3; D call uncertain. This sequence was found in a young woman in good health. The CDR3 DNA reads TGTGCCAGCAGGCCAAGGATGGGAAACACCATATATTTT. It yields the protein CASRPRMGNTIYF.